The 9 T cell receptor beta chains reported below all come from one sample, sequenced in a study of blood T cell repertoires in COVID-19. Data came from immunoSEQ multiplex PCR; TCRdb stores just in-frame clones and leaves some out. The sample holds around 500,000 clones; 80% to 90% are singletons and the top ten take under 4%. The specimen was peripheral blood. The receptors shown here come from a human donor in a cohort sampled during active COVID-19.

The V call is TRBV3-1 (or the pseudogene TRBV3-2), the J call TRBJ2-7, with D maybe TRBD2 (6 bases). The CDR3 sequence is 13 residues long. Germline V lookup: CDR1 LGHDT, CDR2 YNNKEL (reference sequence). V was trimmed by 3 bases and J by 2 bases, leaving 8 bases between them. Written as DNA, the CDR3 is TGTGCCAGCAGCCAGGCGGGACCCTACGAGCAGTACTTC. Its translation is CASSQAGPYEQYF.

J is TRBJ1-1 and V is TRBV5-1; the D gene is possibly TRBD1 (6 bases). The CDR3 sequence is 13 residues long. From germline, CDR1 is SGHRS and CDR2 YFSETQ. Trimming took off 4 bases at V and 3 bases at J, with 10 bases between the two ends. The CDR3 region is CASSSRGYTEAFF. CDR3 sequence (DNA): TGCGCCAGCAGCAGCAGGGGTTACACTGAAGCTTTCTTT. The full variable domain, with the rest looked up from reference TRBV5-1 and TRBJ1-1, is KAGVTQTPRYLIKTRGQQVTLSCSPISGHRSVSWYQQTPGQGLQFLFEYFSETQRNKGNFPGRFSGRQFSNSRSEMNVSTLELGDSALYLCASSSRGYTEAFFGQGTRLTVV.

The J gene is TRBJ2-1, the V gene TRBV3-1 (or the pseudogene TRBV3-2); 11 bases map to TRBD2. The ends lost 4 bases at V and 6 bases at J; junction bases unmatched: 5. Looked up from germline, CDR1 is LGHDT and CDR2 is YNNKEL (reference sequence). The CDR3 loop spans 15 amino acids. CDR3 in amino acids: CASSRGLADINEQFF. The DNA for the CDR3 is TGTGCCAGCAGCCGGGGACTAGCGGATATCAATGAGCAGTTCTTC.

This chain links TRBV19 with TRBJ2-7, with D tentatively TRBD1 (6 bases). The CDR3 is 11 residues long. The ends were cut back, 10 bases at V and 3 bases at J, with 10 bases in the middle. Germline assignment: CDR1 LNHDA and CDR2 SQIVND (reference sequence). The DNA for the CDR3 is TGTGCCACCACACAGGGCTACGAGCAGTACTTC. It yields the protein CATTQGYEQYF. Full variable domain (outside the CDR3, taken from reference TRBV19 and TRBJ2-7): DGGITQSPKYLFRKEGQNVTLSCEQNLNHDAMYWYRQDPGQGLRLIYYSQIVNDFQKGDIAEGYSVSREKKESFPLTVTSAQKNPTAFYLCATTQGYEQYFGPGTRLTVT.

The rearrangement uses TRBV6-5 and TRBJ2-7, with 8 bases identical to TRBD1. J gave up 1 base and V 8 bases, and 10 bases lay outside the gene matches. The germline V gene has CDR1 MNHEY and CDR2 SVGAGI. CDR3 length: 15 residues. The CDR3 reads CASGPTDRASYEQYF. The CDR3 bases are TGTGCCAGCGGCCCTACGGACAGGGCTTCCTACGAGCAGTACTTC.

V and J are TRBV10-3 and TRBJ1-1; 11 bases map to TRBD1. The V and J ends lost 0 bases and 3 bases, in that order; junction bases with no gene match: 6. The CDR3 covers 17 residues. CDR1 and CDR2 from the germline V gene are ENHRY and SYGVKD. In DNA form, the CDR3 reads TGTGCCATCAGTGAGTCTAAGTTGGGACAGGGGGACACTGAAGCTTTCTTT. Protein sequence: CAISESKLGQGDTEAFF.

This clone showed up just a few times. The V and J genes are TRBV10-1 and TRBJ1-1, with a possible D match to TRBD1 (5 bases). Trimming removed 9 bases from V and 2 bases from J, with 13 bases in between. The CDR3 spans 13 residues. CDR1 is WNHNN, CDR2 SYGVQD, per germline (reference sequence). CDR3 nucleotide sequence: TGCGCCAGTCGCGGGGGGACCAACACTGAAGCTTTCTTT. This sequence encodes CASRGGTNTEAFF.

On this clone itself: Possible read error: a much larger clone is one base away. The V gene is TRBV7-8, the J gene TRBJ2-2, with D unclear. The CDR3 is 12 residues long. Looked up from germline, CDR1 is SGHVS and CDR2 is FQNEAQ. Trimming left V 5 bases short and J 2 bases short, with 3 bases between. DNA of the CDR3: TGTGCCAGCAGCCCTAACACCGGGGAGCTGTTTTTT. Its protein is CASSPNTGELFF.

The chain uses TRBV18 and TRBJ2-5; 12 positions match TRBD2. From germline, CDR1 is KGHSH and CDR2 LQKENI. V was pared by 0 bases and J by 5 bases, with 4 bases of the junction left unmatched. The CDR3 covers 16 residues. CDR3 nucleotides: TGTGCCAGCTCACCACCCCGGACTAGCGGGACTGAGACCCAGTACTTC. Its translation is CASSPPRTSGTETQYF. The full variable domain, with the rest looked up from reference TRBV18 and TRBJ2-5, is NAGVMQNPRHLVRRRGQEARLRCSPMKGHSHVYWYRQLPEEGLKFMVYLQKENIIDESGMPKERFSAEFPKEGPSILRIQQVVRGDSAAYFCASSPPRTSGTETQYFGPGTRLLVL.